The 14 T cell receptor beta chains listed next were all sequenced from one sample in a study of blood T cell repertoires in COVID-19 (dated by TCRdb to about 2020). The protocol used for the library was the immunoSEQ multiplex PCR assay. Here the immuneACCESS table is served through TCRdb, limited to in-frame sequences with V and J called. Missing clones are a known gap in these copies; in checked studies unresolved V genes cover under half, and the rest lacks a known reason. Within this sample are roughly 180,000 clones, with approximately 84% of them counted one time only. The ten most abundant clones make up around 7.6% of the sample. The source material was peripheral blood. The receptors come from a man between 35 and 55 years old who had recovered from COVID-19.

The chain combines TRBV5-5 with TRBJ2-7; 7 bases agree with TRBD1. Germline-derived CDR1 and CDR2 are SGHKS and YYEKEE (reference sequence). There are 15 residues in the CDR3. The V gene end was trimmed by 4 bases and the J gene end by 5 bases; junction bases not matched to a gene: 12. CDR3 protein: CASSGVQGIKDEQYF. CDR3 bases: TGTGCCAGCAGCGGAGTACAGGGGATTAAAGACGAGCAGTACTTC.

The chain has TRBV4-2 and TRBJ2-5; 9 bases match TRBD2. Germline loops: CDR1 LGHNA, CDR2 YNFKEQ. Losses at the gene ends were 4 bases for V and 2 bases for J; bases not matched to a gene: 5. The CDR3 spans 15 residues. The DNA for the CDR3 is TGTGCCAGCAGCCGAGCGGGAGGAAGGCAAGAGACCCAGTACTTC. It is translated as CASSRAGGRQETQYF.

The rearrangement joins TRBV7-9 to TRBJ1-1, with 9 nucleotides matching TRBD1. With V trimmed by 5 bases and J by 2 bases, 6 bases remained unmatched. The length of the CDR3 is 15 residues. Germline V gives CDR1 SEHNR, CDR2 FQNEAQ (reference sequence). The CDR3 region is CASSPRTGANTEAFF. CDR3 DNA sequence: TGTGCCAGCAGCCCTAGGACAGGGGCCAACACTGAAGCTTTCTTT.

The chain joins TRBV10-3 to TRBJ1-2, with D unresolved. V lost 0 bases and J lost 3, with 8 bases in between. This CDR3 spans 14 amino acids. Germline CDR1 ENHRY, CDR2 SYGVKD. The CDR3 sequence: CAISESWEHYGYTF. As DNA, the CDR3 is TGTGCCATCAGTGAGTCGTGGGAGCACTATGGCTACACCTTC.

The J gene is TRBJ2-5, the V gene TRBV2; D remains ambiguous. The CDR3 totals 13 residues. Germline values: CDR1 SNHLY, CDR2 FYNNEI. V was shortened by 3 bases and J by 5 bases, with 10 bases between the two germline ends. The DNA of the CDR3 is TGTGCCAGCAGTGATGAGGAGTGGGAGACCCAGTACTTC. The encoded protein is CASSDEEWETQYF.

The genes are TRBV9 and TRBJ1-2; TRBD1 might be the D (6 bases). CDR1 and CDR2 (germline): SGDLS, YYNGEE. This CDR3 is built from 12 residues. V was shortened by 4 bases and J by 7 bases, with 11 bases between the two germline ends. Written as DNA, the CDR3 is TGTGCCAGCAGCACGGCAGGGGTTGGCTACACCTTC. Protein sequence: CASSTAGVGYTF.

The gene calls are TRBV6-5 and TRBJ2-4; 9 bases agree with TRBD1. The CDR3 covers 13 residues. The germline V gene has CDR1 MNHEY and CDR2 SVGAGI. The V and J ends lost 5 bases and 9 bases, in that order; junction bases with no gene match: 5. The DNA for the CDR3 is TGTGCCAGCAGTCCGACAGGGGGAGGCATTCAGTACTTC. Translated, it gives CASSPTGGGIQYF.

A few counts support this clone. The chain links TRBV20-1 to TRBJ1-3; no definite D call. V was clipped by 3 bases and J by 0 bases, with 9 bases between them. Germline assignment: CDR1 DFQATT and CDR2 SNEGSKA (reference sequence). The CDR3 has 14 residues. CDR3 protein: CSASRENSGNTIYF. DNA of the CDR3: TGCAGTGCTAGTCGCGAAAACTCTGGAAACACCATATATTTT.

V usage is TRBV2 and J usage is TRBJ2-4; tentatively, D is TRBD1 (6 bases). CDR1 is SNHLY, CDR2 FYNNEI, per germline. CDR3 size: 13 residues. Trimming stripped 3 bases from V and 8 bases from J, with 11 bases between. The CDR3 region is CASSDGQPDIQYF. The CDR3 nucleotides read TGTGCCAGCAGTGATGGACAGCCGGACATTCAGTACTTC.

This clone was recorded only once. V gene TRBV10-3 combines with J gene TRBJ1-5; D gene unclear. The CDR3 consists of 16 residues. Trimming cost V 0 bases and J 1 base, with 10 bases left between them. Looked up from germline, CDR1 is ENHRY and CDR2 is SYGVKD. CDR3 DNA sequence: TGTGCCATCAGTGAGTCATTGGGAGGGAGCAATCAGCCCCAGCATTTT. Translation gives CAISESLGGSNQPQHF.

This clone was detected a few times. This chain connects TRBV4-1 to TRBJ1-1, with D hard to call. The CDR3 consists of 14 residues. V lost 5 bases and J lost 1, with 11 bases in between. Germline assignment: CDR1 MGHRA and CDR2 YSYEKL. Here the CDR3 reads CASSIGEGNTEAFF. The DNA of the CDR3 is TGCGCCAGCAGCATAGGCGAGGGGAACACTGAAGCTTTCTTT.

The chain uses TRBV4-1 and TRBJ2-7; TRBD1 matches at 7 bases. Trimming cost V 0 bases and J 2 bases; bases outside gene matches: 7. CDR3 length equals 16 residues. The germline V gene has CDR1 MGHRA and CDR2 YSYEKL. CDR3 sequence (DNA): TGCGCCAGCAGCCAAGACCCGGGACAGCGAGCCTACGAGCAGTACTTC. It is translated as CASSQDPGQRAYEQYF.

The chain joins TRBV4-3 to TRBJ1-2; 7 bases line up with TRBD1. CDR3 length: 15 residues. Trimming at V came to 0 bases and at J to 5 bases, leaving 6 bases not matched to a gene. The germline V gene has CDR1 LGHNA and CDR2 YSLEER. CDR3 sequence (DNA): TGCGCCAGCAGCCAAGAGGGCAGGGGGTATTATGGCTACACCTTC. It specifies CASSQEGRGYYGYTF.

Here the CDR3 reads CASSPVSTGRSSPLHF. CDR3 nucleotide sequence: TGTGCCAGCAGCCCCGTCTCGACAGGGCGTAGTTCACCCCTCCACTTT. The chain carries TRBV11-2 and TRBJ1-6; 7 positions match TRBD1. CDR1 and CDR2 from the germline V gene are SGHAT and FQNNGV. The CDR3 is 16 residues long. The junction had 13 bases not matched to a gene; V was cut back by 5 bases and J by 9 bases. Based on the CDR3 plus reference TRBV11-2 and TRBJ1-6, the full variable domain is EAGVAQSPRYKIIEKRQSVAFWCNPISGHATLYWYQQILGQGPKLLIQFQNNGVVDDSQLPKDRFSAERLKGVDSTLKIQPAKLEDSAVYLCASSPVSTGRSSPLHFGNGTRLTVT.